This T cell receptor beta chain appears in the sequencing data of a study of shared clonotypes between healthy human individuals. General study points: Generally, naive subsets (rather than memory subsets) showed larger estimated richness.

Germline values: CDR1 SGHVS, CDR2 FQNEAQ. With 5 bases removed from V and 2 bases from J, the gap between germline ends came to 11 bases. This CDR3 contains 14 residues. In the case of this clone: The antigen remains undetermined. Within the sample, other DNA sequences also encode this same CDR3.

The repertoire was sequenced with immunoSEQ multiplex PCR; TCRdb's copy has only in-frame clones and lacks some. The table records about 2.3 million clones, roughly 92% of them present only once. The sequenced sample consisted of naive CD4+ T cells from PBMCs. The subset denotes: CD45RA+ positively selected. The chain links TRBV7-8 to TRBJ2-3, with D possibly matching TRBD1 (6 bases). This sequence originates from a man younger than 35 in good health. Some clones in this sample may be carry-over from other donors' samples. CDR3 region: CASSLGGTTDTQYF. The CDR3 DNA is TGTGCCAGCAGCCTAGGGGGAACCACAGATACGCAGTATTTT.